The 32 T cell receptor beta chains given below trace back to one sample, sequenced in a study of blood T cell repertoires in COVID-19. Sequenced by immunoSEQ multiplex PCR; TCRdb stores in-frame clones only, minus some. In the table there are about 150,000 clones, 84% of which are singletons. The sample taken for sequencing was PBMCs or T cells enriched from blood (not recorded which). The source is a woman aged 45-65 years with acute COVID-19.

The chain carries TRBV4-2 and TRBJ2-3; no reliable D call. CDR1 LGHNA and CDR2 YNFKEQ come from the germline V gene. V dropped 0 bases and J dropped 2 bases, with 12 bases sitting between them. The length of the CDR3 is 16 residues. In DNA, the CDR3 is TGTGCCAGCAGCCAAGATCGGGTCCTACTCACAGATACGCAGTATTTT. This sequence encodes CASSQDRVLLTDTQYF.

The chain is built from TRBV5-1 and TRBJ2-7; D remains ambiguous. Per germline, CDR1 SGHRS and CDR2 YFSETQ. Deletions cut 4 bases from V and 6 bases from J, with 11 bases between. The CDR3 has 12 residues. As DNA, the CDR3 is TGCGCCAGCAGCCAACCCGGCGGCGAGCAGTACTTC. Protein: CASSQPGGEQYF.

This rearrangement joins TRBV9 to TRBJ2-2, with 8 bases lining up with TRBD2. Germline lookup yields CDR1 SGDLS and CDR2 YYNGEE. V was pared by 3 bases and J by 6 bases, with 7 bases of the junction left unmatched. This CDR3 is built from 15 residues. The CDR3: CASSAGTRSSGELFF. The DNA of the CDR3 is TGTGCCAGCAGCGCGGGGACTAGATCCTCCGGGGAGCTGTTTTTT.

J is TRBJ2-5 and V is TRBV6-4; possibly TRBD2 for D (6 bases). CDR1 and CDR2 from the germline V gene are MRHNA and SNTAGT. CDR3 length: 13 residues. V gave up 4 bases and J gave up 5 bases, with 11 bases separating them. CDR3 in amino acids: CASSADGGETQYF. The DNA for the CDR3 is TGTGCCAGCAGTGCGGATGGGGGGGAGACCCAGTACTTC.

The chain is built from TRBV5-1 and TRBJ1-2; 7 nucleotides line up with TRBD1. Trimming at V came to 10 bases and at J to 7 bases, leaving 10 bases not matched to a gene. Looked up from germline, CDR1 is SGHRS and CDR2 is YFSETQ. This CDR3 has 12 residues. CDR3 bases: TGCGCCGGCACAGGGGCGTTCGGTGGCTACACCTTC. Its translation is CAGTGAFGGYTF.

V usage is TRBV14 and J usage is TRBJ2-1; 10 bases are shared with TRBD2. Per the germline V gene, CDR1 is SGHDN and CDR2 is FVKESK. V trimming: 2 bases; J trimming: 7 bases; junction bases outside the gene matches: 8. The length of the CDR3 is 16 residues. The CDR3 DNA sequence: TGTGCCAGCAGCCAATATGTACTAGCGGGACGAAATGAGCAGTTCTTC. Its protein is CASSQYVLAGRNEQFF.

The rearrangement joins TRBV9 to TRBJ2-7, with 11 nucleotides matching TRBD2. Germline CDR1 is SGDLS and CDR2 is YYNGEE. V dropped 0 bases and J dropped 3; count of bases not matched to a gene: 5. CDR3 length equals 16 residues. The CDR3 bases are TGTGCCAGCAGCGTAGGTGGACTAGCGGGTCTCTACGAGCAGTACTTC. It specifies CASSVGGLAGLYEQYF. Full variable domain (rest looked up from reference TRBV9 and TRBJ2-7): DSGVTQTPKHLITATGQRVTLRCSPRSGDLSVYWYQQSLDQGLQFLIQYYNGEERAKGNILERFSAQQFPDLHSELNLSSLELGDSALYFCASSVGGLAGLYEQYFGPGTRLTVT.

J is TRBJ1-5 and V is TRBV7-9; no clear D gene. Trimming pared 5 bases from V and 0 bases from J, leaving 2 bases between. Germline V gene sequence: CDR1 SEHNR, CDR2 FQNEAQ (reference sequence). The CDR3 consists of 12 residues. The CDR3 DNA follows: TGTGCCAGCAGCCATAGCAATCAGCCCCAGCATTTT. It yields the protein CASSHSNQPQHF.

This chain joins TRBV11-2 and TRBJ2-3; no firm D call. This CDR3 has 12 residues. Trimming removed 6 bases from V and 4 bases from J, with 8 bases in between. Germline values: CDR1 SGHAT, CDR2 FQNNGV. CDR3 sequence reads: CASSPVPDTQYF. The DNA for the CDR3 is TGTGCCAGCAGTCCCGTCCCAGATACGCAGTATTTT.

The V call is TRBV6-6, the J call TRBJ2-5; 7 nucleotides match TRBD2. V lost 8 bases to trimming and J lost 8 bases; unmatched junction nucleotides: 14. The CDR3 sequence is 14 residues long. Germline V lookup: CDR1 MNHNY, CDR2 SVGAGI (reference sequence). The CDR3: CASSQSGGSGTQYF. The CDR3 bases are TGTGCCAGCTCTCAATCCGGCGGGAGTGGTACCCAGTACTTC.

This chain joins TRBV13 and TRBJ2-2; 7 positions agree with TRBD2. With V trimmed by 1 base and J by 8 bases, 13 bases remained unmatched. CDR1 and CDR2 (germline): PRHDT, FYEKMQ (reference sequence). This CDR3 contains 17 residues. The DNA of the CDR3 is TGTGCCAGCAGCTTAGCAGTCCTAGCGGAAGCCCCAGGGGAGCTGTTTTTT. Translated: CASSLAVLAEAPGELFF.

The V call is TRBV19, the J call TRBJ2-1; 9 bases are shared with TRBD2. Germline-derived CDR1 and CDR2 are LNHDA and SQIVND (reference sequence). CDR3 length: 15 amino acids. V dropped 5 bases and J dropped 4; count of bases not matched to a gene: 6. The CDR3 sequence: CASSETSGTYNEQFF. The CDR3 region has the DNA TGTGCCAGTAGTGAGACTAGCGGTACTTACAATGAGCAGTTCTTC.

The chain recombines TRBV7-3 with TRBJ2-3, with TRBD2 matching 10 bases. Unmatched junction bases numbered 1, after V lost 0 bases and J lost 1 base. Germline V gene lookup returns CDR1 SGHTA and CDR2 FQGTGA. The CDR3 length is 16 residues. The CDR3 spells CASSLTGTSGTDTQYF. The DNA for the CDR3 is TGTGCCAGCAGCTTAACTGGGACTAGCGGCACAGATACGCAGTATTTT.

This rearrangement joins TRBV9 to TRBJ2-5; 8 bases map to TRBD1. The CDR3 length is 15 residues. V gave up 4 bases and J gave up 5 bases; unmatched junction bases: 10. In germline, CDR1 is SGDLS, CDR2 YYNGEE. Here the CDR3 DNA reads TGTGCCAGCAGCCCCTCCGGGACAGGTCCGGAGACCCAGTACTTC. This encodes CASSPSGTGPETQYF.

The rearrangement uses TRBV7-3 and TRBJ2-1, with TRBD2 matching 8 bases. The CDR3 consists of 16 residues. Germline V gene lookup returns CDR1 SGHTA and CDR2 FQGTGA. V was pared by 4 bases and J by 0 bases, with 5 bases of the junction left unmatched. In DNA form, the CDR3 reads TGTGCCAGCAGCTCCATAGCGGGGAGCTCCTACAATGAGCAGTTCTTC. Translating it yields CASSSIAGSSYNEQFF.

V gene TRBV6-2 or TRBV6-3 combines with J gene TRBJ2-7, with 8 bases fitting TRBD2. CDR1 is MNHEY, CDR2 SVGEGT, per germline. The CDR3 runs 17 residues. V was clipped by 0 bases and J by 2 bases; unmatched bases: 9. The DNA for the CDR3 is TGTGCCAGCAGTTACTCGGTGCGGGAGGTTCCAACCTACGAGCAGTACTTC. Translating gives CASSYSVREVPTYEQYF.

CDR3 sequence (DNA): TGTGCCAGCAGCTTTCTCGTTGGCGGATCCACAGATACGCAGTATTTT. It yields the protein CASSFLVGGSTDTQYF. The chain links TRBV5-8 to TRBJ2-3; D is undetermined. V dropped 2 bases and J dropped 2 bases, with 15 bases sitting between them. This CDR3 spans 16 amino acids. The germline CDR1 and CDR2 sequences are SGHTS and YDEGEE. The full variable domain, rest sourced from reference TRBV5-8 and TRBJ2-3, is EAGVTQSPTHLIKTRGQQATLRCSPISGHTSVYWYQQALGLGLQFLLWYDEGEERNRGNFPPRFSGRQFPNYSSELNVNALELEDSALYLCASSFLVGGSTDTQYFGPGTRLTVL.

The sample holds a few counts of this clone. This sequence joins TRBV7-3 and TRBJ2-3; the match to TRBD1 covers 7 bases. V gave up 5 bases and J gave up 4 bases; unmatched junction bases: 6. The CDR3 is 14 amino acids. Germline CDR1 reads SGHTA; CDR2 reads FQGTGA. The CDR3 region is CASSRGGQADTQYF. The CDR3 DNA reads as TGTGCCAGCAGCCGAGGGGGCCAAGCAGATACGCAGTATTTT.

The CDR3 DNA reads as TGCGCCAGCAGCCGCCTCGGGACAGCTAACTATGGCTACACCTTC. Its translation: CASSRLGTANYGYTF. The chain couples TRBV4-3 to TRBJ1-2, with TRBD1 identical over 7 bases. This CDR3 has 15 amino acids. Trimming at V came to 4 bases and at J to 0 bases, leaving 5 bases not matched to a gene. Germline V lookup: CDR1 LGHNA, CDR2 YSLEER.

The CDR3, as DNA: TGCGCCAGCAGCTTTGACGTAGGGACTAGCGGGATCCCAGAGACCCAGTACTTC. Translation: CASSFDVGTSGIPETQYF. The rearrangement links TRBV5-1 to TRBJ2-5, with 13 bases matching TRBD2. CDR3 size: 18 residues. The germline V gene has CDR1 SGHRS and CDR2 YFSETQ. V was pared by 2 bases and J by 4 bases, with 11 bases of the junction left unmatched.

This clone has just a few counts. The rearrangement uses TRBV30 and TRBJ1-2; D possibly corresponds to TRBD1 (6 bases). This CDR3 spans 15 amino acids. Germline lookup yields CDR1 GTSNPN and CDR2 SVGIG (reference sequence). V lost 3 bases and J 4 bases, leaving 18 bases between the germline ends. The CDR3 protein is CAWRTGHEGIYGYTF. As DNA, the CDR3 is TGTGCCTGGAGGACAGGACACGAGGGTATCTATGGCTACACCTTC.

The V gene is TRBV28, the J gene TRBJ2-7; TRBD2 is a possible D gene (6 bases). With 7 bases removed from V and 4 bases from J, the gap between germline ends came to 11 bases. CDR3 length equals 12 residues. The germline CDR1 and CDR2 sequences are MDHEN and SYDVKM. In DNA form, the CDR3 reads TGTGCCAGCACCACGGAGGGTTACGAGCAGTACTTC. Protein product: CASTTEGYEQYF.

The chain joins TRBV30 to TRBJ2-3, with D hard to call. The germline CDR1 and CDR2 sequences are GTSNPN and SVGIG (reference sequence). The V and J ends lost 0 bases and 6 bases respectively, with 7 bases between them. The CDR3 is 12 residues long. The CDR3 spells CAWSVRLDTQYF. CDR3 in DNA: TGTGCCTGGAGTGTTCGACTGGATACGCAGTATTTT.

The chain is built from TRBV6-5 and TRBJ1-1; the D is unclear. V was shortened by 2 bases and J by 6 bases, with 13 bases between the two germline ends. Germline assignment: CDR1 MNHEY and CDR2 SVGAGI. This CDR3 region has 14 residues. CDR3 protein: CASSYPRGPPEAFF. The CDR3 region has the DNA TGTGCCAGCAGTTACCCACGCGGCCCCCCTGAAGCTTTCTTT.

This chain links TRBV30 with TRBJ1-1; possible D gene TRBD1, 5 bases. The CDR3 runs to 14 residues. Per germline, CDR1 GTSNPN and CDR2 SVGIG (reference sequence). Trimming removed 0 bases at V and 7 bases at J, with 15 bases between. CDR3 DNA: TGTGCCTGGAGTGTACAAAGTTCGACAGATGAAGCTTTCTTT. Its translation: CAWSVQSSTDEAFF.

This sequence joins TRBV6-1 and TRBJ2-2, with D possibly matching TRBD1 (6 bases). Trimming took off 5 bases at V and 5 bases at J, with 12 bases between the two ends. The V gene's germline CDR1 is MNHNS and CDR2 SASEGT. The CDR3 totals 14 residues. CDR3 nucleotide sequence: TGTGCCAGCAGTAAATACCAGGGGACCGGGGAGCTGTTTTTT. Its protein is CASSKYQGTGELFF.

This rearrangement joins TRBV2 to TRBJ2-1; 12 bases are a match to TRBD2. The CDR3 length is 17 residues. After removal of 6 bases from V and 4 bases from J, the junction contained 10 bases not matched to a gene. CDR1 SNHLY and CDR2 FYNNEI come from the germline V gene. In DNA form, the CDR3 reads TGTGCCAGCAGAGAACGACTAGCGGGAGAGGGGTACAATGAGCAGTTCTTC. Translating gives CASRERLAGEGYNEQFF.

The genes are TRBV21-1 and TRBJ2-7; the D call of TRBD1 is as the table states it, not checked on the DNA. TRBV21-1 constitutes a pseudogene. The length of the CDR3 is 14 residues. CDR3: CASRTRDRSYEQYF. The CDR3 DNA sequence: TGTGCCAGCAGAACCAGGGACAGATCCTACGAGCAGTACTTC.

Only a few counts were recorded for this clone. The CDR3 DNA follows: TGTGCCAGCAGTGACTCGACAGGTGGGGGCACAGATACGCAGTATTTT. This codes for CASSDSTGGGTDTQYF. This chain uses TRBV6-4 with TRBJ2-3; the D gene is possibly TRBD1 (6 bases). Germline V gene lookup returns CDR1 MRHNA and CDR2 SNTAGT. The CDR3 is 16 residues long. V lost 0 bases to trimming and J lost 1 base, with 11 bases between them.

The V call is TRBV23-1, the J call TRBJ1-1; tentatively, D is TRBD1 (5 bases). TRBV23-1 is an ORF for which the function is uncertain. The CDR3 consists of 13 residues. With 6 bases removed from V and 4 bases from J, the gap between germline ends came to 12 bases. The CDR3 DNA is TGCGCCAGCAGCCGCGGGACGGGCACTGAAGCTTTCTTT. Translating gives CASSRGTGTEAFF.

The chain joins TRBV2 to TRBJ1-1; D gene uncertain. CDR1 is SNHLY and CDR2 is FYNNEI in the germline V gene. The CDR3 is 11 amino acids. The germline V and J ends were trimmed by 4 bases and 6 bases, with 6 bases remaining between them. The CDR3 DNA reads as TGTGCCAGCAGTGGAGAGTCTGAAGCTTTCTTT. This sequence encodes CASSGESEAFF.

The chain uses TRBV7-9 and TRBJ2-6; TRBD2 is a possible D gene (6 bases). V was cut by 1 base and J by 4 bases, with 14 bases left in between. Germline loops: CDR1 SEHNR, CDR2 FQNEAQ (reference sequence). This CDR3 spans 17 amino acids. The CDR3 here is CASSLEEGTQGANVLTF. The CDR3 DNA sequence: TGTGCCAGCAGCTTAGAGGAGGGAACGCAGGGGGCCAACGTCCTGACTTTC.